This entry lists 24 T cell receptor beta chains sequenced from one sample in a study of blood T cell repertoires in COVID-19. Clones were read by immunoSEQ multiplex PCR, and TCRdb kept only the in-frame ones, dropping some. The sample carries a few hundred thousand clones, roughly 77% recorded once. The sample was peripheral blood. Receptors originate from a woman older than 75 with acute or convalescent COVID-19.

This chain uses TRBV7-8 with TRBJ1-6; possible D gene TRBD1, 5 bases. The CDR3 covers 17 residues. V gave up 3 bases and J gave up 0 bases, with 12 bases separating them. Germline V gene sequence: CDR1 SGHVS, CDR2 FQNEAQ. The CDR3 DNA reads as TGTGCCAGCAGCTTCTCAGGGAAGGGCTCCTATAATTCACCCCTCCACTTT. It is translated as CASSFSGKGSYNSPLHF.

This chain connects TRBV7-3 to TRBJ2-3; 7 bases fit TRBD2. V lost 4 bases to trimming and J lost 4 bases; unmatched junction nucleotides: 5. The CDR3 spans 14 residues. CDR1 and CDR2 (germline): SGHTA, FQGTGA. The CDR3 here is CASSSGLYADTQYF. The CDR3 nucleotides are TGTGCCAGCAGCTCGGGACTATATGCAGATACGCAGTATTTT.

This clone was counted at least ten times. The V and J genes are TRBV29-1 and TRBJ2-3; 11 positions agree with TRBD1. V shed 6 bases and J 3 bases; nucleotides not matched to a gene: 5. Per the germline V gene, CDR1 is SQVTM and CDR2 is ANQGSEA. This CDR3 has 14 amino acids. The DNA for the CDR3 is TGCAGCGTCATGTGGGACAGGGGGACAGATACGCAGTATTTT. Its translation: CSVMWDRGTDTQYF.

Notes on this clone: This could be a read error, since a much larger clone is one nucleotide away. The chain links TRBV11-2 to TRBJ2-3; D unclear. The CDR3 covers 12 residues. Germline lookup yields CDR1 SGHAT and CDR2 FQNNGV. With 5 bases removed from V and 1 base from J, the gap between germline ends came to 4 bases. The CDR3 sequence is CASSRGTDTQYF. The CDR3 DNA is TGTGCCAGCAGCCGCGGCACAGATACGCAGTATTTT.

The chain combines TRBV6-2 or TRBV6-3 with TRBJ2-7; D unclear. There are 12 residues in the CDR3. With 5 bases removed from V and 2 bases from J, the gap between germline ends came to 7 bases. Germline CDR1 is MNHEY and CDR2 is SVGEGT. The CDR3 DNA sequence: TGTGCCAGCAGTCCAGACACCTACGAGCAGTACTTC. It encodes CASSPDTYEQYF.

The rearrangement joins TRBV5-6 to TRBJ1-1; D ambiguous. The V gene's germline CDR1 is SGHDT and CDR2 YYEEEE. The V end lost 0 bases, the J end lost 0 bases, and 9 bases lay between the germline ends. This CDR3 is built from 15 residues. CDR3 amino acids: CASSLALTMNTEAFF. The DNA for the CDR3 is TGTGCCAGCAGCTTGGCCCTCACAATGAACACTGAAGCTTTCTTT.

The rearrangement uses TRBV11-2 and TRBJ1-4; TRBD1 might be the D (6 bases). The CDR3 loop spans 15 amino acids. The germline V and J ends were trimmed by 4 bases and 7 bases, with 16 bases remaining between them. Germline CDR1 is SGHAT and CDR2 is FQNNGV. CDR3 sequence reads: CASSSIQGGGEKLFF. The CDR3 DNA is TGTGCCAGCAGCTCGATACAGGGAGGGGGTGAAAAACTGTTTTTT.

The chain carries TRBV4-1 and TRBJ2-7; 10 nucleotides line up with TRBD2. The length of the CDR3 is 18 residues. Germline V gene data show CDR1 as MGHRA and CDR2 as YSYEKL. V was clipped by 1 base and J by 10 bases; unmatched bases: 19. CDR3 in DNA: TGCGCCAGCAGCCAAGGGCTAGGGCGTGCTAGCGGGAGTGTGGGACAGTACTTC. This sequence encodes CASSQGLGRASGSVGQYF.

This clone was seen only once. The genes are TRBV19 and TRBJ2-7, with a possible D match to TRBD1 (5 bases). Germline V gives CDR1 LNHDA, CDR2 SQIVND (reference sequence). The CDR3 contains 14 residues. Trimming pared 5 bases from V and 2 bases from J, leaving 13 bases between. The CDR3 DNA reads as TGTGCCAGTAGTCCCCGGACATCACCCTACGAGCAGTACTTC. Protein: CASSPRTSPYEQYF.

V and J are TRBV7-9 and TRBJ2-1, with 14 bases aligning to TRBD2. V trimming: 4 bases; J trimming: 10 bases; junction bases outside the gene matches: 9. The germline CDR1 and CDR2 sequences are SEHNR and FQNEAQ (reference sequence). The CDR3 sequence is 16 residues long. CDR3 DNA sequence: TGTGCCAGCAGCTCCCCGGGACTAGCGGGAGCCCGGGAGCAGTTCTTC. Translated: CASSSPGLAGAREQFF.

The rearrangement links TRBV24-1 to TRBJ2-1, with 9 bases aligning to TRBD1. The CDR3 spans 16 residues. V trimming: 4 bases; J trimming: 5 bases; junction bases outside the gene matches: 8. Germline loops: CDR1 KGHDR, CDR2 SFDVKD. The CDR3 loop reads CATSDTSDRGHNEQFF. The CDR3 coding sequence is TGTGCCACCAGTGACACCTCGGACAGGGGACACAATGAGCAGTTCTTC.

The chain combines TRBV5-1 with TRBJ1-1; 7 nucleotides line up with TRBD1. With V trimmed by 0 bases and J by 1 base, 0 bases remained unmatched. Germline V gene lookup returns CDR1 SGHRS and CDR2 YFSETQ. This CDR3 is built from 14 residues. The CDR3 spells CASSLDRGNTEAFF. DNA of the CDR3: TGCGCCAGCAGCTTGGACAGGGGGAACACTGAAGCTTTCTTT.

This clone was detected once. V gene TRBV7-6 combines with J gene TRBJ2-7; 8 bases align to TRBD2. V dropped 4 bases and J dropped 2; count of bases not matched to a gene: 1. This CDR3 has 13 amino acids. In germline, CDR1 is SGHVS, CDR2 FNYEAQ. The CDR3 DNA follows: TGTGCCAGCAGCTCCGGGGGGGCCTACGAGCAGTACTTC. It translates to CASSSGGAYEQYF.

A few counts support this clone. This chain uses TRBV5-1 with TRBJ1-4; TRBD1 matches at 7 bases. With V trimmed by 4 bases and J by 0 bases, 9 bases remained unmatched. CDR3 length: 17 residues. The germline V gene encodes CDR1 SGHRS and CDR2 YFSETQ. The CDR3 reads CASSNPTGPATNEKLFF. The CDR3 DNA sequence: TGCGCCAGCAGCAACCCGACAGGGCCGGCAACTAATGAAAAACTGTTTTTT.

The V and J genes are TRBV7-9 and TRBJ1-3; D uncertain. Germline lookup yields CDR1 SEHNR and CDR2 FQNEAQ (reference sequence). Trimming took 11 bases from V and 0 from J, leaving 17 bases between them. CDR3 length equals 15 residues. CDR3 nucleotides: TGTGCCCTCACGAGGGCAGGAAGCTCTGGAAACACCATATATTTT. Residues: CALTRAGSSGNTIYF.

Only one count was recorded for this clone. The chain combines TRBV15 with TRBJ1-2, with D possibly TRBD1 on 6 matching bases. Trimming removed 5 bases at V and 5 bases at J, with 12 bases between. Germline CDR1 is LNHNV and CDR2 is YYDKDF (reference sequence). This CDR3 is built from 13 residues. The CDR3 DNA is TGTGCCACCAGCGGCCCACAGGGTTATGGCTACACCTTC. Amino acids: CATSGPQGYGYTF.

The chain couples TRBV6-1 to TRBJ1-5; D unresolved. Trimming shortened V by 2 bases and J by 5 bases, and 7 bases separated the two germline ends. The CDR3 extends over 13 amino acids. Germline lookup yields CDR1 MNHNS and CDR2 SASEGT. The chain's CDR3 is CASSEQAYQPQHF. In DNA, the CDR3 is TGTGCCAGCAGTGAACAGGCCTATCAGCCCCAGCATTTT.

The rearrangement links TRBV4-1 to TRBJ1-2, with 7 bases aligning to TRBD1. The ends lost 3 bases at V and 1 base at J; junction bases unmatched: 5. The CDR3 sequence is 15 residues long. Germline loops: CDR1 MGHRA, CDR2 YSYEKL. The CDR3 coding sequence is TGCGCCAGCAGCCAGGGACAGCAGATTAACTATGGCTACACCTTC. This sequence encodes CASSQGQQINYGYTF.

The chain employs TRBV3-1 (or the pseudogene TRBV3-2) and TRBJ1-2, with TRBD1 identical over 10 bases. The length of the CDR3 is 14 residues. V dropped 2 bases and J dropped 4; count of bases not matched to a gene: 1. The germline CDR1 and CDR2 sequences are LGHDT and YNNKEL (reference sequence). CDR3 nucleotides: TGTGCCAGCAGCCAACGGACAGGGGGCTATGGCTACACCTTC. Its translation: CASSQRTGGYGYTF.

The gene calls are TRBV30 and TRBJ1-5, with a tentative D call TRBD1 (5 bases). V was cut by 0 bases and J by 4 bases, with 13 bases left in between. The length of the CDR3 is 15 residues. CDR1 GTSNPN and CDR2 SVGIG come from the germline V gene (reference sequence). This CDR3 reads CAWSVRGRGNQPQHF. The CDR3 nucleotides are TGTGCCTGGAGTGTACGGGGGAGAGGGAATCAGCCCCAGCATTTT. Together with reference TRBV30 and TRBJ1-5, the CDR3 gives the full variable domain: SQTIHQWPATLVQPVGSPLSLECTVEGTSNPNLYWYRQAAGRGLQLLFYSVGIGQISSEVPQNLSASRPQDRQFILSSKKLLLSDSGFYLCAWSVRGRGNQPQHFGDGTRLSIL.

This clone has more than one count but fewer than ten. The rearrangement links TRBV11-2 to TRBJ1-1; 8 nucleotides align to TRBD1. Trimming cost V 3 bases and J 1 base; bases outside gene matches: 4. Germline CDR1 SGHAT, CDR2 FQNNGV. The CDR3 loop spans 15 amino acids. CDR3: CASSFSGGANTEAFF. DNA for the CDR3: TGTGCCAGCAGCTTTTCAGGGGGCGCGAACACTGAAGCTTTCTTT.

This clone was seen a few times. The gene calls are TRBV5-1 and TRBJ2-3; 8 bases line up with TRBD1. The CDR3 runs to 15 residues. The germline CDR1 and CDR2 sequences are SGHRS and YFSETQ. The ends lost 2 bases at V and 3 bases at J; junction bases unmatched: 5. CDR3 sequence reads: CASSLGQGWTDTQYF. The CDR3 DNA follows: TGCGCCAGCAGCTTAGGACAGGGTTGGACAGATACGCAGTATTTT. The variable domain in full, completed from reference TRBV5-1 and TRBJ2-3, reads KAGVTQTPRYLIKTRGQQVTLSCSPISGHRSVSWYQQTPGQGLQFLFEYFSETQRNKGNFPGRFSGRQFSNSRSEMNVSTLELGDSALYLCASSLGQGWTDTQYFGPGTRLTVL.

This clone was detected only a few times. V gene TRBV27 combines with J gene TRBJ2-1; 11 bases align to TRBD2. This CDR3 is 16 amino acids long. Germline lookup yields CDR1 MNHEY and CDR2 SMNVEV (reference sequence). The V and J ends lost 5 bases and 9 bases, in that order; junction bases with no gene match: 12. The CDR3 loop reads CASSPLILAGVIEQFF. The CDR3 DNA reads TGTGCCAGCAGTCCCCTCATACTAGCGGGAGTAATTGAGCAGTTCTTC.

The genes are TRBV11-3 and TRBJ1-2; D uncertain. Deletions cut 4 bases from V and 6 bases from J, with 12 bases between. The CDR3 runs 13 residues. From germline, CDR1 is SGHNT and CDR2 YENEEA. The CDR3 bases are TGTGCCAGCAGCTCGCCATCACTCAATGGCTACACCTTC. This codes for CASSSPSLNGYTF.